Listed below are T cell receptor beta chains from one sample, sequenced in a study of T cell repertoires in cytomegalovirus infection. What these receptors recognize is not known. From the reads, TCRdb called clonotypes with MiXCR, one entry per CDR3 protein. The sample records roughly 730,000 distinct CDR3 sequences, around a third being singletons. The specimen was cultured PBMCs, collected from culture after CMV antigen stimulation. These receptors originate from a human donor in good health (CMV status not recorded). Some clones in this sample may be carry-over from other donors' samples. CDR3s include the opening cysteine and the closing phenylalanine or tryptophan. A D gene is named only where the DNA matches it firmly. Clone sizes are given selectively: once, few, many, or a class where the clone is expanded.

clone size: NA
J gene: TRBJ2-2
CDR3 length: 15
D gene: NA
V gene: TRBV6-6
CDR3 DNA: TGTGCCAGCAGTTACTCGAGACAGGACCCCGGGGAGCTGTTTTTT
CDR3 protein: CASSYSRQDPGELFF

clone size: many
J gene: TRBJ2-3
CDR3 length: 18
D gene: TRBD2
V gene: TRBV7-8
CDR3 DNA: TGTGCCAGCAGTTATACCGGGACTAGCGGGGGGGCCTATAATCCGCAGTATTTT
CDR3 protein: CASSYTGTSGGAYNPQYF

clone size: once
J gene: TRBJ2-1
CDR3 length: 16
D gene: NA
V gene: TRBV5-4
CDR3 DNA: TGTGCCAGCAGCTGGGGCAGTAGGGGCTCCTACAATGAGCAGTTCTTC
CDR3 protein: CASSWGSRGSYNEQFF

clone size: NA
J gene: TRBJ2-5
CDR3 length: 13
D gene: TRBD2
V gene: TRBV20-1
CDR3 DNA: TGCAGTGCTGGGGGGGGGGGGGGGGAGACCCAGTACTTC
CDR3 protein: CSAGGGGGETQYF

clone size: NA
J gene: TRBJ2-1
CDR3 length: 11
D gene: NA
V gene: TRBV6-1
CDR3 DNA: TGTGCCAGCAAGCAGCGGGCTGAGCAGTTCTTC
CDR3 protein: CASKQRAEQFF

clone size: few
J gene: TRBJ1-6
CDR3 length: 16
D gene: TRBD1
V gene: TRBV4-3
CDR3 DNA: TGCGCCAGCAGCCAAAGTGGGACAGCTTATAATTCACCCCTCCACTTT
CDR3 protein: CASSQSGTAYNSPLHF

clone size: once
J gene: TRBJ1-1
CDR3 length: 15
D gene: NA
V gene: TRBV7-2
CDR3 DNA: NA
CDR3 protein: CASSLVGGGNTEALF

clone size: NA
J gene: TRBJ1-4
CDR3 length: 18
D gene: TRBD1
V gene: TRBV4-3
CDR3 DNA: TGCGCCAGCAGCCAATCACCGCTTGACAGGGGGGGTAATGAAAAACTGTTTTTT
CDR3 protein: CASSQSPLDRGGNEKLFF

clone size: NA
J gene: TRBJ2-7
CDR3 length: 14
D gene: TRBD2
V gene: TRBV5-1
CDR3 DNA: TGCGCCAGCAGTTTTAGCGGGGAGGCCTACGAGCAGTACTTC
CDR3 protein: CASSFSGEAYEQYF

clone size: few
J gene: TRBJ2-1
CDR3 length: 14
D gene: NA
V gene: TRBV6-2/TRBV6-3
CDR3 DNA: TGTGCCAGCAGTATATTCAGGGTTTGGAATGAGCAGTTCTTC
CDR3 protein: CASSIFRVWNEQFF

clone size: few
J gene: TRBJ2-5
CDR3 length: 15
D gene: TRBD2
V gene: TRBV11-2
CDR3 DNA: TGTGCCAGCAGCAACTTAGCGGGAGTAGAAGAGACCCAGTACTTC
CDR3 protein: CASSNLAGVEETQYF